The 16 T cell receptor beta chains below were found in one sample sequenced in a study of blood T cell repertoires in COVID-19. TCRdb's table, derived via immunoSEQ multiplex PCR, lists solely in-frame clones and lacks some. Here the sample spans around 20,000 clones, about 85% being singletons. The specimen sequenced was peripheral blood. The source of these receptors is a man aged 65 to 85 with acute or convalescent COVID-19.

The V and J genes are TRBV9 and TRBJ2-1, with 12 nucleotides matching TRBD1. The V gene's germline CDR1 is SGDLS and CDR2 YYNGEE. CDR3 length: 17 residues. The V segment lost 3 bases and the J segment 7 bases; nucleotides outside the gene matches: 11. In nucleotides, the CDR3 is TGTGCCAGCAGCGGCAGCGGGGGGACAGGGGGCCGGAATGAGCAGTTCTTC. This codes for CASSGSGGTGGRNEQFF.

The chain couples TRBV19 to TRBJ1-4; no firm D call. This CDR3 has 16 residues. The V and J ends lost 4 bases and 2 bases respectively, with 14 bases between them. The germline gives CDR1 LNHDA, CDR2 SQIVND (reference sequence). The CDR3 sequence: CASSKTSGSTNEKLFF. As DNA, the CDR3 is TGTGCCAGTAGTAAAACGTCGGGGTCTACTAATGAAAAACTGTTTTTT.

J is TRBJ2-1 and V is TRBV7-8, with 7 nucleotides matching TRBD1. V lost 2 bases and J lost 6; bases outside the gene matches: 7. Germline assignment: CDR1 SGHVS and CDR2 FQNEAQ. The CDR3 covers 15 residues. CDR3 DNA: TGTGCCAGCAGCTTAATGAGGGGGCGGACCAATGAGCAGTTCTTC. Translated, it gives CASSLMRGRTNEQFF.

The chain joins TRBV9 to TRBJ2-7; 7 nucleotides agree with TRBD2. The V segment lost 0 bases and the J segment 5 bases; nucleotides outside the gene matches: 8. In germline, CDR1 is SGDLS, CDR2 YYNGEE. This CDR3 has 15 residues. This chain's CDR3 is CASSVVTAGVNEQYF. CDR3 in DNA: TGTGCCAGCAGCGTAGTAACCGCGGGAGTGAACGAGCAGTACTTC.

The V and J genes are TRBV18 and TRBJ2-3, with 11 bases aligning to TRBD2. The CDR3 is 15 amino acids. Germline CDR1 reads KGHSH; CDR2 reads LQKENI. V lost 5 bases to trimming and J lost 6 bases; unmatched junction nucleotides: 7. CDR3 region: CASSTTSGRPDTQYF. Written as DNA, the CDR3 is TGTGCCAGCTCAACCACTAGCGGGAGACCCGATACGCAGTATTTT.

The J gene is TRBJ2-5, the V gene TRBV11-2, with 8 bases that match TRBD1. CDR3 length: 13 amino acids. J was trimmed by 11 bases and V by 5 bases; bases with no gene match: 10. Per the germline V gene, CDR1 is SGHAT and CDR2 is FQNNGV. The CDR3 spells CASSVNRDRRQYF. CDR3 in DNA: TGTGCCAGCAGCGTCAACCGGGACAGGCGACAGTACTTC.

The DNA for the CDR3 is TGTGCCAGCAGCCAAGATCTACTAGCGGGAGTGGAGAACACCGGGGAGCTGTTTTTT. Its translation: CASSQDLLAGVENTGELFF. The J gene is TRBJ2-2, the V gene TRBV3-1 (or the pseudogene TRBV3-2); TRBD2 agrees at 11 bases. The CDR3 contains 19 residues. The V segment lost 0 bases and the J segment 1 base; nucleotides outside the gene matches: 7. Germline V gene lookup returns CDR1 LGHDT and CDR2 YNNKEL (reference sequence).

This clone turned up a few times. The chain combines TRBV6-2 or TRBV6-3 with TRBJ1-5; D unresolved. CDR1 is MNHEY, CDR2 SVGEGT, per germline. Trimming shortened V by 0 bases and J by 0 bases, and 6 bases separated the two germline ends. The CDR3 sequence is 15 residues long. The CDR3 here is CASSYSDYSNQPQHF. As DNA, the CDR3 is TGTGCCAGCAGTTACTCGGACTATAGCAATCAGCCCCAGCATTTT.

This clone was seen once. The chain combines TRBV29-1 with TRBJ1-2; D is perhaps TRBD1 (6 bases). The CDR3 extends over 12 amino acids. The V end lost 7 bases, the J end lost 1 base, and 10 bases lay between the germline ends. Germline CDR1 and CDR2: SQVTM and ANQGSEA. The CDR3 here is CSAEGDNYGYTF. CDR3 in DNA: TGCAGCGCCGAGGGGGATAACTATGGCTACACCTTC.

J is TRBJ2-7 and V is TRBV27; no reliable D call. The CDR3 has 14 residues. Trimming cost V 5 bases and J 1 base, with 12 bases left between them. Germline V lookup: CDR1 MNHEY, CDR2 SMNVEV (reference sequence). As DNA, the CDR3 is TGTGCCAGCAGTGTCCGGTTACGGTCCTACGAGCAGTACTTC. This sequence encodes CASSVRLRSYEQYF.

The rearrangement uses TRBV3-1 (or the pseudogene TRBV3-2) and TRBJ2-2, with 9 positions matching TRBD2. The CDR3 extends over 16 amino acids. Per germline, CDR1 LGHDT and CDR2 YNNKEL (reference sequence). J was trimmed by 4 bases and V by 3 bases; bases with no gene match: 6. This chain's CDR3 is CASSHLAGVGTGELFF. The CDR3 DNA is TGTGCCAGCAGCCATTTAGCGGGAGTCGGCACCGGGGAGCTGTTTTTT.

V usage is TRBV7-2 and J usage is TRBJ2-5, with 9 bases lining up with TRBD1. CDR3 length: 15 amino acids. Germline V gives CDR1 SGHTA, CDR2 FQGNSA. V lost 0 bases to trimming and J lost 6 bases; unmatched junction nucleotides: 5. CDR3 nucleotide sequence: TGTGCCAGCAGCTTAGCGATGGACAGGGGCCAGACCCAGTACTTC. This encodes CASSLAMDRGQTQYF.

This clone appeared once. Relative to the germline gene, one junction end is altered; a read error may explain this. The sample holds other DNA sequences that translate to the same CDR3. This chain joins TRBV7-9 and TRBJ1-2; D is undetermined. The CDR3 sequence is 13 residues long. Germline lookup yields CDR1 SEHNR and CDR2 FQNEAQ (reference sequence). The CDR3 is CASSLRDNYGYTF. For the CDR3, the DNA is TGTGCCAGTAGCTTGCGGGATAACTATGGCTACACCTTC.

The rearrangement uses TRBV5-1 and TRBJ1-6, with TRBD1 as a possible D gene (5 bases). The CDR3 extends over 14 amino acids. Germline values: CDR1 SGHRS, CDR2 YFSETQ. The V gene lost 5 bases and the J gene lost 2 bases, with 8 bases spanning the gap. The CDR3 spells CASRTEPYNSPLHF. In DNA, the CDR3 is TGCGCCAGCAGGACAGAACCCTATAATTCACCCCTCCACTTT.

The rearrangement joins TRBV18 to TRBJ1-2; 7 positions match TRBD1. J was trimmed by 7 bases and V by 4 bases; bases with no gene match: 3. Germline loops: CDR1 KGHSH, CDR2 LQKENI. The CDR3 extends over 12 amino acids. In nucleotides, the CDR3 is TGTGCCAGCTCACAGGGGGCAAGTGGCTACACCTTC. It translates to CASSQGASGYTF. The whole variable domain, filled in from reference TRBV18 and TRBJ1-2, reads NAGVMQNPRHLVRRRGQEARLRCSPMKGHSHVYWYRQLPEEGLKFMVYLQKENIIDESGMPKERFSAEFPKEGPSILRIQQVVRGDSAAYFCASSQGASGYTFGSGTRLTVV.

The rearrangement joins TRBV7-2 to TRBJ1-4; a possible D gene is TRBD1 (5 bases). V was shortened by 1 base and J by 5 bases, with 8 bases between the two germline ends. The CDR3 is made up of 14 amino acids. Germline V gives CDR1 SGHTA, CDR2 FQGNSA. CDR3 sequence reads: CASSLVRANEKLFF. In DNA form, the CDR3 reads TGTGCCAGCAGCTTAGTCAGGGCGAATGAAAAACTGTTTTTT. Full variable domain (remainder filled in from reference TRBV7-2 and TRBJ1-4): GAGVSQSPSNKVTEKGKDVELRCDPISGHTALYWYRQSLGQGLEFLIYFQGNSAPDKSGLPSDRFSAERTGGSVSTLTIQRTQQEDSAVYLCASSLVRANEKLFFGSGTQLSVL.